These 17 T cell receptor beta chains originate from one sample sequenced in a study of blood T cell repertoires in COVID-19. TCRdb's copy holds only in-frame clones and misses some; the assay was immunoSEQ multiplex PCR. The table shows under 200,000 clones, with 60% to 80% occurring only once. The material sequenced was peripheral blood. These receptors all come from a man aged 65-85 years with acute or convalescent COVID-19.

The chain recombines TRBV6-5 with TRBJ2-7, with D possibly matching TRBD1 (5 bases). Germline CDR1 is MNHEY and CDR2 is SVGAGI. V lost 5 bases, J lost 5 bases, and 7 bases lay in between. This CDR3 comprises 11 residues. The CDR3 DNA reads TGTGCCAGCAGTCAGGGAAACGAGCAGTACTTC. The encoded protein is CASSQGNEQYF.

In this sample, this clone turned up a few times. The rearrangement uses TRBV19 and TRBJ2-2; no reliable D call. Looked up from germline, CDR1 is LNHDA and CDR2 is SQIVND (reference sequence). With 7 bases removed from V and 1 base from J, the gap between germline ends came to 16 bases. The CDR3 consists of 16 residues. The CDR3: CASIRSLAENTGELFF. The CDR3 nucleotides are TGTGCCAGTATACGTTCCCTGGCCGAGAACACCGGGGAGCTGTTTTTT.

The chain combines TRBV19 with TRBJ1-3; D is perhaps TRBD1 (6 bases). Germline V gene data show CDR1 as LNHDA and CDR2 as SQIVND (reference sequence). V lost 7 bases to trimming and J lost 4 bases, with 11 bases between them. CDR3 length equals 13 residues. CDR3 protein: CASTGTGGNTIYF. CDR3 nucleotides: TGTGCCAGTACGGGAACAGGGGGAAACACCATATATTTT. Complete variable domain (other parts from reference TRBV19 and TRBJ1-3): DGGITQSPKYLFRKEGQNVTLSCEQNLNHDAMYWYRQDPGQGLRLIYYSQIVNDFQKGDIAEGYSVSREKKESFPLTVTSAQKNPTAFYLCASTGTGGNTIYFGEGSWLTVV.

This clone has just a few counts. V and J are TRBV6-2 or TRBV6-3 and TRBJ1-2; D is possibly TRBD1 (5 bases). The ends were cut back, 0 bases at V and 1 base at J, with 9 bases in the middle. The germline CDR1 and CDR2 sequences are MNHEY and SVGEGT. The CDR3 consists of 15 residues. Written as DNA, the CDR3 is TGTGCCAGCAGTTACTCCCAGGGAGGTAACTATGGCTACACCTTC. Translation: CASSYSQGGNYGYTF.

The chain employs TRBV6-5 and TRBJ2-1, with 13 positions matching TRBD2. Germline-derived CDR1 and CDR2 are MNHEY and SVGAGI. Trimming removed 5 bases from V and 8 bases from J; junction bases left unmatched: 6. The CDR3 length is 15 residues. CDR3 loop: CASSLLAGGTDEQFF. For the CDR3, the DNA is TGTGCCAGCAGTCTACTAGCGGGGGGGACGGATGAGCAGTTCTTC.

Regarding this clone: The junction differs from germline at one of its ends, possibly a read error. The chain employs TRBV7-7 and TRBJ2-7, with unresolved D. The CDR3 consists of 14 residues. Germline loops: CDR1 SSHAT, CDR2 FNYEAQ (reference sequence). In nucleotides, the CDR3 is TGTGCTAGCAGCTTAGCTGTCGGCTCCTACGAGCAGTACTTC. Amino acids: CASSLAVGSYEQYF. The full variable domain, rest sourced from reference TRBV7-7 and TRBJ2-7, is GAGVSQSPRYKVTKRGQDVTLRCDPISSHATLYWYQQALGQGPEFLTYFNYEAQPDKSGLPSDRFSAERPEGSISTLTIQRTEQRDSAMYRCASSLAVGSYEQYFGPGTRLTVT.

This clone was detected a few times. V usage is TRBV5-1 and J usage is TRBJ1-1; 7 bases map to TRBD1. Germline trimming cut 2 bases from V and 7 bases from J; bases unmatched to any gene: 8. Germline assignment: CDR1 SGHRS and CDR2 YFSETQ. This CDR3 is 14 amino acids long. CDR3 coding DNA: TGCGCCAGCAGCTTAGTTGGAACAGGGGATGAAGCTTTCTTT. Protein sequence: CASSLVGTGDEAFF.

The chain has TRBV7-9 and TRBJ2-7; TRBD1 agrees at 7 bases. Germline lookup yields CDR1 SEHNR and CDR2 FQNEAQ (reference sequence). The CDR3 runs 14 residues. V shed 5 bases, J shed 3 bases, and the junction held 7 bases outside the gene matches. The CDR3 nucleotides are TGTGCCAGCAGCCCCGGGACAGAGTACTACGAGCAGTACTTC. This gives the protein CASSPGTEYYEQYF.

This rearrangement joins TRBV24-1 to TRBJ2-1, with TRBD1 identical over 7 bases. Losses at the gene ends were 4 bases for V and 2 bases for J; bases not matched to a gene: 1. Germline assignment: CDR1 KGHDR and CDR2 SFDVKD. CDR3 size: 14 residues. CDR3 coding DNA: TGTGCCACCAGTGAAGGGACAGCCTACAATGAGCAGTTCTTC. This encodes CATSEGTAYNEQFF.

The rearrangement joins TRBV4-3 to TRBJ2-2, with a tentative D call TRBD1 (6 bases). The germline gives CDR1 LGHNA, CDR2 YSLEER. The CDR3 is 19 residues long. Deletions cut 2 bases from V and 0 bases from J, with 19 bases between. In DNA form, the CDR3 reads TGCGCCAGCAGCCAACTAGATGGAGCCGGGACAACGAACACCGGGGAGCTGTTTTTT. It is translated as CASSQLDGAGTTNTGELFF.

CDR3 loop: CASSRGQNSNQPQHF. CDR3 nucleotides: TGTGCCAGCAGCCGTGGACAAAATAGCAATCAGCCCCAGCATTTT. The rearrangement uses TRBV9 and TRBJ1-5, with D perhaps matching TRBD1 (5 bases). The V gene lost 4 bases and the J gene lost 0 bases, with 11 bases spanning the gap. CDR3 size: 15 residues. Germline CDR1 is SGDLS and CDR2 is YYNGEE.

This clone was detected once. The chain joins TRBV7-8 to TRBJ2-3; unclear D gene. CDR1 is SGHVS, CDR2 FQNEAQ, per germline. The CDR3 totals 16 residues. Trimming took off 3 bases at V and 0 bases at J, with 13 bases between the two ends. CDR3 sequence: CASSFLGTASTDTQYF. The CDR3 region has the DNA TGTGCCAGCAGCTTCCTCGGTACTGCGAGCACAGATACGCAGTATTTT.

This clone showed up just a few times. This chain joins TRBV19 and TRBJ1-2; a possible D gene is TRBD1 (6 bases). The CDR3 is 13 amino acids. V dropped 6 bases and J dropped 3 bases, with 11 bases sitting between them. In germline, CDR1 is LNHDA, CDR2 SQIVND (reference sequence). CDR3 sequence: CASSRDKYYGYTF. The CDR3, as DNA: TGTGCCAGTAGCCGGGACAAGTACTATGGCTACACCTTC.

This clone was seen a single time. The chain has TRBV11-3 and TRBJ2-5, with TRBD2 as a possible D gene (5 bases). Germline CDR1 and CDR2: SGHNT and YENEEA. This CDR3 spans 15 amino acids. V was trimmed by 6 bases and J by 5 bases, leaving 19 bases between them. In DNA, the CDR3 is TGTGCCAGCAGACGCGGACTCGCAGCCCCGGAGACCCAGTACTTC. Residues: CASRRGLAAPETQYF.

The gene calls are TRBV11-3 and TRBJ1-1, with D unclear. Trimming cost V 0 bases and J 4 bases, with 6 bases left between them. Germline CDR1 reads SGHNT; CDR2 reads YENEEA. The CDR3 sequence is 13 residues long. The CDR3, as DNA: TGTGCCAGCAGCTTAGACGGGTTCACTGAAGCTTTCTTT. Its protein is CASSLDGFTEAFF.

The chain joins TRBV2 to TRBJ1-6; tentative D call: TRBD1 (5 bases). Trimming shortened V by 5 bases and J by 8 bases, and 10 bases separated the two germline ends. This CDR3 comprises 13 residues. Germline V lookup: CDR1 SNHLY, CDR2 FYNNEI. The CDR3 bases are TGTGCCAGCAGTCCTCTACAGGATTCACCCCTCCACTTT. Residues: CASSPLQDSPLHF.

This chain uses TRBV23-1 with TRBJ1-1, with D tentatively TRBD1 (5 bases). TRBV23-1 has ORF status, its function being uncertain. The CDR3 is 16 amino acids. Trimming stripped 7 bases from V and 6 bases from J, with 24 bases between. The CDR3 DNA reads TGCGCCAGCAAAACAAGCCCGGAGGCGGGGGAGGCTGAAGCTTTCTTT. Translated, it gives CASKTSPEAGEAEAFF.